The sample holds one count of the clone carrying this T cell receptor beta chain. A read error may produce the germline difference seen at one junction end. CDR1 is DFQATT, CDR2 SNEGSKA, per germline (reference sequence). The CDR3 has 14 amino acids. The source of the sample is a study of T-cell reconstitution after alpha-beta-depleted transplantation in children. Unique molecular identifiers were used to barcode this TCRbeta library. TCRdb reanalysed the PCR reads using MiXCR and keeps one entry per CDR3 protein. This sample has about 500,000 distinct CDR3 sequences, with approximately 32% found just once.

The J gene is TRBJ2-1, the V gene TRBV20-1, with 7 bases aligning to TRBD2. The sequenced sample was PBMCs from the stem cell graft donor, obtained from the stem cell graft. This TCR came from a human donor who donated a stem cell graft to a child with aplastic anemia. CDR3 amino acids: CSSRSAGAQYEQFF. The CDR3 coding sequence is TGCAGTTCTAGGTCTGCGGGAGCTCAGTATGAGCAGTTCTTC.